Listed here are 3 T cell receptor beta chains from one sample, sequenced in a study of identical twins (dated by TCRdb to about 2016). The library relied on 5' RACE. Data came from an Illumina HiSeq 2000. The public reads were run again by TCRdb, first through fastp at Q25 and then through MiXCR, and only productive beta chains were kept. Records with the same CDR3 protein are collapsed into one entry carrying the most frequent genes and DNA. The sample has some 1,600,000 distinct CDR3 sequences on record, less than 40% of them singletons. The ten biggest clones cover about 0.27% of the sample. Sequences were obtained from cord blood. These receptors were taken from a newborn girl in good health.

The J gene is TRBJ2-4, the V gene TRBV24-1; D unresolved. The CDR3 has 15 residues. V shed 4 bases and J shed 0 bases, with 9 bases lying between them. Germline CDR1 reads KGHDR; CDR2 reads SFDVKD. CDR3 sequence (DNA): TGTGCCACCAGTGACCCCGTGATAGCCAAAAACATTCAGTACTTC. It translates to CATSDPVIAKNIQYF.

In this sample, this clonotype turned up a few times. The CDR3 DNA reads as TGTGCCAGCAGCCAAGATTGGTCGGGTAACTATGGCTACACCTTC. It specifies CASSQDWSGNYGYTF. V and J are TRBV3-1 and TRBJ1-2; D is unresolved. Trimming removed 0 bases from V and 1 base from J, with 9 bases in between. The CDR3 totals 15 residues. CDR1 is LGHDT and CDR2 is YNNKEL in the germline V gene (reference sequence).

This clonotype was counted only a few times. The V gene is TRBV12-3 or TRBV12-4, the J gene TRBJ2-4; D might be TRBD2 (7 bases). Trimming left V 5 bases short and J 6 bases short, with 14 bases between. The CDR3 is 14 residues long. This chain's CDR3 is CASSRGGGPNIQYF. The CDR3 DNA follows: TGTGCCAGCAGTCGTGGGGGGGGCCCAAACATTCAGTACTTC.